Listed here are 21 T cell receptor beta chains from one sample, sequenced in a study of blood T cell repertoires in COVID-19. Repertoires were generated with immunoSEQ multiplex PCR, while TCRdb's copy carries only in-frame clones and drops some. Of under 250,000 clones listed, approximately 83% are singletons. What was sequenced was peripheral blood. The receptors stem from a man older than 75 with acute or convalescent COVID-19.

The rearrangement links TRBV6-5 to TRBJ2-4; D is uncertain. This CDR3 comprises 16 residues. Looked up from germline, CDR1 is MNHEY and CDR2 is SVGAGI. V was trimmed by 4 bases and J by 0 bases, leaving 13 bases between them. CDR3 in DNA: TGTGCCAGCAGTTCACGCCCTAGTTTAGCCAAAAACATTCAGTACTTC. Its protein is CASSSRPSLAKNIQYF.

About this clone itself: A junction boundary mismatches the germline segment, possibly from a read error. V gene TRBV5-8 combines with J gene TRBJ2-1, with D hard to call. Germline CDR1 reads SGHTS; CDR2 reads YDEGEE. This CDR3 contains 11 residues. The CDR3 DNA sequence: TGTGCCAGCAGCTTGGCCAACATCGCACTCTTC. Amino acids: CASSLANIALF.

The V call is TRBV6-6, the J call TRBJ1-1, with D possibly being TRBD1 (5 bases). V lost 6 bases and J lost 0, with 11 bases in between. Germline V gene sequence: CDR1 MNHNY, CDR2 SVGAGI (reference sequence). The CDR3 consists of 14 residues. In nucleotides, the CDR3 is TGTGCCAGCAGAACCGGGGGGGTGAACACTGAAGCTTTCTTT. It is translated as CASRTGGVNTEAFF.

The chain is built from TRBV7-9 and TRBJ2-1; 13 bases fit TRBD2. CDR3 length equals 21 residues. The ends lost 7 bases at V and 2 bases at J; junction bases unmatched: 20. CDR1 is SEHNR, CDR2 FQNEAQ, per germline (reference sequence). The CDR3 spells CASTLGVLRTSGSPAYNEQFF. The CDR3 nucleotides are TGTGCCAGCACCCTTGGGGTTCTTAGGACTAGCGGGAGCCCCGCCTACAATGAGCAGTTCTTC.

The V and J genes are TRBV7-9 and TRBJ1-6; the match to TRBD1 covers 10 bases. The germline CDR1 and CDR2 sequences are SEHNR and FQNEAQ (reference sequence). The CDR3 length is 17 residues. The J segment lost 3 bases and the V segment lost 3 bases, leaving 5 bases of the junction unmatched. The CDR3 spells CASSLGQGPFYNSPLHF. For the CDR3, the DNA is TGTGCCAGCAGCTTGGGACAGGGGCCCTTCTATAATTCACCCCTCCACTTT.

The chain couples TRBV12-5 to TRBJ1-3; TRBD1 aligns across 8 bases. V trimming: 1 base; J trimming: 0 bases; junction bases outside the gene matches: 20. Germline V lookup: CDR1 LGHNT, CDR2 FRNRAP. This CDR3 comprises 22 residues. The CDR3 region has the DNA TGTGCTAGTGGTTTGGGCCCGGGGAGCGGGACAGGAAAGCTATTCTCTGGAAACACCATATATTTT. This encodes CASGLGPGSGTGKLFSGNTIYF.

This clone was seen a single time. This sequence joins TRBV18 and TRBJ2-5, with 9 bases matching TRBD1. The CDR3 spans 16 residues. Trimming removed 4 bases from V and 1 base from J; junction bases left unmatched: 7. The V gene's germline CDR1 is KGHSH and CDR2 LQKENI. CDR3 loop: CASSQNPGQGQETQYF. CDR3 in DNA: TGTGCCAGCTCACAGAACCCGGGACAGGGCCAAGAGACCCAGTACTTC.

The V gene is TRBV7-9, the J gene TRBJ1-4; tentatively, D is TRBD1 (5 bases). The germline V gene encodes CDR1 SEHNR and CDR2 FQNEAQ (reference sequence). V was clipped by 1 base and J by 10 bases, with 10 bases between them. The CDR3 spans 13 residues. Written as DNA, the CDR3 is TGTGCCAGCAGCTTAGAAGGGGTTGGAAAACTGTTTTTT. Amino acid sequence: CASSLEGVGKLFF. Together with reference TRBV7-9 and TRBJ1-4, the CDR3 gives the full variable domain: DTGVSQNPRHKITKRGQNVTFRCDPISEHNRLYWYRQTLGQGPEFLTYFQNEAQLEKSRLLSDRFSAERPKGSFSTLEIQRTEQGDSAMYLCASSLEGVGKLFFGSGTQLSVL.

The DNA of the CDR3 is TGTGCCTGGAACCCAGGTGGGGCTGAGCAGTACTTC. Encoded protein: CAWNPGGAEQYF. V usage is TRBV30 and J usage is TRBJ2-7; TRBD1 might be the D (5 bases). Germline CDR1 GTSNPN, CDR2 SVGIG (reference sequence). The V gene lost 4 bases and the J gene lost 7 bases, with 14 bases spanning the gap. The CDR3 has 12 amino acids. Variable domain in full (rest from reference TRBV30 and TRBJ2-7): SQTIHQWPATLVQPVGSPLSLECTVEGTSNPNLYWYRQAAGRGLQLLFYSVGIGQISSEVPQNLSASRPQDRQFILSSKKLLLSDSGFYLCAWNPGGAEQYFGPGTRLTVT.

This clone was seen a few times. J is TRBJ2-3 and V is TRBV5-1; D is ambiguous. The V gene lost 0 bases and the J gene lost 6 bases, with 11 bases spanning the gap. The germline CDR1 and CDR2 sequences are SGHRS and YFSETQ. CDR3 length: 14 amino acids. The CDR3 region is CASSLDSPGDTQYF. The CDR3 DNA follows: TGCGCCAGCAGCTTGGATTCCCCCGGGGATACGCAGTATTTT.

The J gene is TRBJ1-2, the V gene TRBV21-1. TRBV21-1 corresponds to a pseudogene. The CDR3 contains 15 residues. CDR3 in amino acids: CASSKAEGANYGYTF. CDR3 nucleotides: TGTGCCAGCAGCAAAGCGGAAGGAGCTAACTATGGCTACACCTTC.

This chain joins TRBV12-3 or TRBV12-4 and TRBJ1-2; 7 nucleotides align to TRBD1. After removal of 6 bases from V and 2 bases from J, the junction contained 3 bases not matched to a gene. The CDR3 is made up of 13 amino acids. The CDR3, as DNA: TGTGCCAGCAGCCCAGGGGGGAACTATGGCTACACCTTC. It specifies CASSPGGNYGYTF.

The CDR3 DNA reads as TGTGCCTCCTCGGGGATGGGCCGCGGGGGGCCCCAGCATTTT. It specifies CASSGMGRGGPQHF. V gene TRBV30 combines with J gene TRBJ1-5; D possibly corresponds to TRBD1 (5 bases). Trimming took off 7 bases at V and 9 bases at J, with 22 bases between the two ends. Germline CDR1 and CDR2: GTSNPN and SVGIG (reference sequence). The CDR3 has 14 amino acids.

V and J are TRBV11-3 and TRBJ1-1; 7 bases agree with TRBD1. V dropped 5 bases and J dropped 1; count of bases not matched to a gene: 7. This CDR3 spans 15 amino acids. Germline loops: CDR1 SGHNT, CDR2 YENEEA. CDR3 DNA sequence: TGTGCCAGCAGCGCACAGGGACAGACGAACACTGAAGCTTTCTTT. Protein product: CASSAQGQTNTEAFF.

The gene calls are TRBV27 and TRBJ1-1, with 7 positions matching TRBD1. Germline assignment: CDR1 MNHEY and CDR2 SMNVEV (reference sequence). The CDR3 contains 15 residues. Trimming took 6 bases from V and 1 from J; bases not matched to a gene: 8. CDR3 in DNA: TGTGCCAGCAGGAGGCCGGGACAGAAGAACACTGAAGCTTTCTTT. Translating it yields CASRRPGQKNTEAFF.

Notes on this clone: Other nucleotide sequences in the sample specify the same CDR3. The chain employs TRBV3-1 (or the pseudogene TRBV3-2) and TRBJ1-4; D gene uncertain. The CDR3 extends over 15 amino acids. In germline, CDR1 is LGHDT, CDR2 YNNKEL (reference sequence). V gave up 4 bases and J gave up 0 bases, with 9 bases separating them. The CDR3 nucleotides read TGTGCCAGCAGCCCTGGCGGTACAACTAATGAAAAACTGTTTTTT. Residues: CASSPGGTTNEKLFF.

The chain combines TRBV19 with TRBJ1-5, with 9 positions matching TRBD1. The V and J ends lost 5 bases and 1 base, in that order; junction bases with no gene match: 6. The CDR3 loop spans 16 amino acids. Germline assignment: CDR1 LNHDA and CDR2 SQIVND (reference sequence). CDR3 nucleotide sequence: TGTGCCAGTAGTCGGTTGGACAGGGGAAGCAATCAGCCCCAGCATTTT. It yields the protein CASSRLDRGSNQPQHF. Together with reference TRBV19 and TRBJ1-5, the CDR3 gives the full variable domain: DGGITQSPKYLFRKEGQNVTLSCEQNLNHDAMYWYRQDPGQGLRLIYYSQIVNDFQKGDIAEGYSVSREKKESFPLTVTSAQKNPTAFYLCASSRLDRGSNQPQHFGDGTRLSIL.

Concerning this clone itself: Other DNA sequences in the same sample also yield this CDR3. V usage is TRBV5-1 and J usage is TRBJ2-7; D might be TRBD1 (5 bases). Germline V gene sequence: CDR1 SGHRS, CDR2 YFSETQ. V was trimmed by 0 bases and J by 4 bases, leaving 11 bases between them. This CDR3 is built from 14 residues. CDR3 DNA sequence: TGCGCCAGCAGCTTGGGAAGGGGTGGGTACGAGCAGTACTTC. Translating gives CASSLGRGGYEQYF.

This clone was found a few times. This chain uses TRBV12-3 or TRBV12-4 with TRBJ1-1, with D uncertain. This CDR3 contains 11 residues. Trimming cost V 5 bases and J 4 bases, with 5 bases left between them. The CDR3 region is CASSRSTEAFF. In DNA, the CDR3 is TGTGCCAGCAGTCGGAGCACTGAAGCTTTCTTT.

This clone was observed a handful of times. This chain uses TRBV5-8 with TRBJ2-2; the D gene is possibly TRBD1 (5 bases). The germline V gene has CDR1 SGHTS and CDR2 YDEGEE. The CDR3 consists of 16 residues. V was cut by 3 bases and J by 4 bases, with 16 bases left in between. The CDR3 is CASSWGRVQGTGELFF. CDR3 sequence (DNA): TGTGCCAGCAGCTGGGGCCGGGTCCAAGGCACCGGGGAGCTGTTTTTT. Filled out from reference TRBV5-8 and TRBJ2-2, the complete variable domain reads EAGVTQSPTHLIKTRGQQATLRCSPISGHTSVYWYQQALGLGLQFLLWYDEGEERNRGNFPPRFSGRQFPNYSSELNVNALELEDSALYLCASSWGRVQGTGELFFGEGSRLTVL.

The chain links TRBV5-1 to TRBJ2-7; D remains unclear. Germline V gives CDR1 SGHRS, CDR2 YFSETQ. The CDR3 contains 14 residues. V was clipped by 0 bases and J by 4 bases, with 11 bases between them. The CDR3 sequence: CASSLAPLRYEQYF. The CDR3 DNA follows: TGCGCCAGCAGCTTGGCCCCTCTGAGGTACGAGCAGTACTTC.